Below, 10 T cell receptor beta chains from the same sample are listed, as sequenced in a study of CD8 T cells in Susac syndrome. A quantity of about 0.5 to 1 ug RNA underwent reverse transcription using random hexamers. MiXCR was run by TCRdb on the immunoSEQ multiplex PCR reads, yielding one entry per CDR3 protein. The profile covers 100,000 to 150,000 distinct CDR3 sequences, with around 94% appearing a single time and approximately 0.2% taken by the ten largest. Sequenced: CD8+ T cells from PBMCs. These receptors were collected from a human donor with Susac syndrome.

V is TRBV19 and J is TRBJ1-5; a possible D gene is TRBD1 (6 bases). The V end lost 3 bases, the J end lost 2 bases, and 11 bases lay between the germline ends. Germline V gene sequence: CDR1 LNHDA, CDR2 SQIVND (reference sequence). There are 15 residues in the CDR3. The CDR3 spells CASSIVGGGNQPQHF. The CDR3 DNA follows: TGTGCCAGTAGTATTGTCGGGGGCGGCAATCAGCCCCAGCATTTT.

This rearrangement joins TRBV12-3 or TRBV12-4 to TRBJ1-6; D not resolved. V was cut by 5 bases and J by 7 bases, with 12 bases left in between. The CDR3 loop spans 14 amino acids. CDR3 sequence: CASSPDSLNSPLHF. In DNA, the CDR3 is TGTGCCAGCAGTCCCGACTCTCTAAATTCACCCCTCCACTTT.

The genes are TRBV6-6 and TRBJ2-7, with 10 bases matching TRBD2. The germline V gene encodes CDR1 MNHNY and CDR2 SVGAGI (reference sequence). The CDR3 contains 14 residues. V trimming: 10 bases; J trimming: 5 bases; junction bases outside the gene matches: 11. The CDR3 sequence: CATILSGGADEQYF. The CDR3 DNA sequence: TGTGCCACCATTTTAAGCGGGGGGGCAGACGAGCAGTACTTC.

The CDR3 region is CASSLAEEGNTEAFF. CDR3 nucleotides: TGTGCCAGCAGCTTAGCTGAGGAGGGGAACACTGAAGCTTTCTTT. The chain employs TRBV7-9 and TRBJ1-1, with unresolved D. Germline V CDR1 and CDR2: SEHNR, FQNEAQ (reference sequence). CDR3 length: 15 residues. Trimming removed 0 bases from V and 1 base from J, with 9 bases in between.

The rearrangement joins TRBV15 to TRBJ1-1, with no clear D. Germline CDR1 and CDR2: LNHNV and YYDKDF (reference sequence). The CDR3 extends over 15 amino acids. Trimming stripped 1 base from V and 1 base from J, with 10 bases between. CDR3 sequence (DNA): TGTGCCACCAGCAGAGCCCCCATCCGGAACACTGAAGCTTTCTTT. As protein: CATSRAPIRNTEAFF.

The V call is TRBV9, the J call TRBJ1-3; TRBD1 might be the D (6 bases). Trimming left V 3 bases short and J 0 bases short, with 10 bases between. Germline CDR1 reads SGDLS; CDR2 reads YYNGEE. The CDR3 is made up of 15 amino acids. CDR3 coding DNA: TGTGCCAGCAGCGGGGACACCCTCTCTGGAAACACCATATATTTT. Translating gives CASSGDTLSGNTIYF.

The rearrangement uses TRBV15 and TRBJ2-2; TRBD1 matches at 8 bases. Losses at the gene ends were 5 bases for V and 5 bases for J; bases not matched to a gene: 7. Germline V gene sequence: CDR1 LNHNV, CDR2 YYDKDF (reference sequence). This CDR3 contains 15 residues. The chain's CDR3 is CATSADRAGTGELFF. The CDR3 DNA reads TGTGCCACCAGCGCGGACAGGGCTGGTACCGGGGAGCTGTTTTTT. The variable domain in full, with the rest retrieved from reference TRBV15 and TRBJ2-2, is DAMVIQNPRYQVTQFGKPVTLSCSQTLNHNVMYWYQQKSSQAPKLLFHYYDKDFNNEADTPDNFQSRRPNTSFCFLDIRSPGLGDTAMYLCATSADRAGTGELFFGEGSRLTVL.

The chain uses TRBV5-1 and TRBJ1-2; D remains unclear. The CDR3 is made up of 13 amino acids. V lost 1 base, J lost 7 bases, and 11 bases lay in between. Germline CDR1 is SGHRS and CDR2 is YFSETQ. The DNA for the CDR3 is TGCGCCAGCAGCTTGCGGTTTAGGGCTGGCTACACCTTC. Its translation: CASSLRFRAGYTF.

The chain links TRBV30 to TRBJ2-7, with D possibly being TRBD1 (6 bases). CDR3 length: 15 residues. V was shortened by 8 bases and J by 1 base, with 21 bases between the two germline ends. The germline V gene encodes CDR1 GTSNPN and CDR2 SVGIG (reference sequence). For the CDR3, the DNA is TGTGCCCGACAGGTCCACGGGGACACTTCCTACGAGCAGTACTTC. Amino acid sequence: CARQVHGDTSYEQYF.

V gene TRBV4-1 combines with J gene TRBJ1-5; tentatively, D is TRBD1 (5 bases). V shed 2 bases and J shed 7 bases, with 12 bases lying between them. CDR1 and CDR2 from the germline V gene are MGHRA and YSYEKL. The CDR3 contains 14 residues. CDR3 region: CASSQIGGGQPQHF. CDR3 coding DNA: TGCGCCAGCAGCCAAATTGGGGGGGGGCAGCCCCAGCATTTT.